The next 5 T cell receptor beta chains were all read from a single sample in a study of T cells in Graves' hyperthyroidism and ophthalmopathy. It was RNA transcripts that yielded the amplified TCR beta CDR3 regions. The HTBI primer set served for first-round RT-PCR of the TCR CDR3. TCRdb ran MiXCR on the multiplex PCR reads and lists one entry per CDR3 protein. The sample contains 500,000 to 750,000 distinct CDR3 sequences, approximately 15% of which appear only once. Sequenced: blood. The receptors were gathered from a woman aged 30 to 39 with Graves' hyperthyroidism.

For this clonotype: A clone one base away is much larger, so this may be a read error. V is TRBV18 and J is TRBJ1-4; 7 nucleotides line up with TRBD1. CDR3 length equals 13 residues. The germline V gene encodes CDR1 KGHSH and CDR2 LQKENI. CDR3 DNA sequence: TGTGCCAGCTCACCTGACAGGGATGAAAAACTGCTTTTT. This translates into CASSPDRDEKLLF.

This clonotype has at least ten counts. The J gene is TRBJ2-3, the V gene TRBV13; 7 bases agree with TRBD1. Germline trimming cut 10 bases from V and 3 bases from J; bases unmatched to any gene: 13. This CDR3 region has 15 residues. Germline V lookup: CDR1 PRHDT, CDR2 FYEKMQ (reference sequence). CDR3 region: CATRQGVRSTDTQYF. The CDR3 DNA sequence: TGTGCCACCAGACAGGGCGTTCGTAGTACAGATACGCAGTATTTT.

A few counts support this clonotype. The chain joins TRBV28 to TRBJ2-6; D gene uncertain. CDR1 MDHEN and CDR2 SYDVKM come from the germline V gene. The CDR3 covers 15 residues. V was cut by 6 bases and J by 0 bases, with 9 bases left in between. The CDR3 bases are TGTGCCAGCAGCGCCCTATACTCTGGGGCCAACGTCCTGACTTTC. Amino acid sequence: CASSALYSGANVLTF.

This clonotype has more than one count but fewer than ten. The J gene is TRBJ1-6, the V gene TRBV30; tentatively, D is TRBD1 (5 bases). This CDR3 has 15 residues. Germline V gives CDR1 GTSNPN, CDR2 SVGIG (reference sequence). Trimming took 0 bases from V and 1 from J, leaving 7 bases between them. The CDR3 DNA follows: TGTGCCTGGAGTGTTTCAGGGTCCTATAATTCACCCCTCCACTTT. The encoded protein is CAWSVSGSYNSPLHF.

The CDR3 DNA reads as TGCGCCAGCAGCTTGGACCCCCGTACCCAGCCCCAGCATTTT. This encodes CASSLDPRTQPQHF. The chain has TRBV5-1 and TRBJ1-5; D is uncertain. Trimming cost V 0 bases and J 7 bases, with 11 bases left between them. Germline lookup yields CDR1 SGHRS and CDR2 YFSETQ. CDR3 length equals 14 residues.